The source of this T cell receptor beta chain is a study of cytomegalovirus exposure and HLA in healthy donors. Study-wide findings and caveats: Researchers reportedly found TCR beta sequences accurately predicted most subjects' HLA-A and HLA-B alleles. Later analysis placed DRB1 highest and HLA-C lowest in TCR association rates, which differed by HLA locus. Owing to their indistinguishability, certain V segments, notably TRBV6-2 and TRBV6-3, were excluded. Evidence from a later analysis indicated that most CMV-associated TCR beta chains looked HLA-restricted.

This clone was found a few times. Its antigen is currently unknown. PCR involved 60 Vbeta and 13 Jbeta primers. Clones were read by immunoSEQ multiplex PCR, and TCRdb kept only the in-frame ones, dropping some. The sample contains fewer than 150,000 clones, roughly 76% of which appear only once. The CDR3 has 16 amino acids. V lost 2 bases to trimming and J lost 4 bases, with 17 bases between them. Germline V gives CDR1 LGHNA, CDR2 YNFKEQ. The clonotype originates from a man between 45 and 60 years old in good health and CMV-seropositive. Sequencing was performed on PBMCs. The chain combines TRBV4-2 with TRBJ1-2; maybe TRBD1 (5 bases). CDR3 in amino acids: CASSQQGVRQPYGYTF. In DNA form, the CDR3 reads TGTGCCAGCAGCCAACAAGGGGTCAGGCAGCCCTATGGCTACACCTTC.